Listed below are T cell receptor beta chains from one sample, sequenced in a study of T cells in Graves' hyperthyroidism and ophthalmopathy. One entry per CDR3 protein, called by TCRdb with MiXCR from the multiplex PCR reads. The data show hundreds of thousands of distinct CDR3 sequences, approximately 18% seen once. Sequencing was done on a sample of blood. These TCRs come from a woman aged 45-65 years with Graves' hyperthyroidism that later progressed to Graves' ophthalmopathy. The CDR3 runs from the conserved cysteine through the conserved F or W. The D gene is left open where the match is weak. Not all rows give a size; the values are once, few, many and, for expanded clones, a class.

v_call: TRBV5-6
clone_size: NA
j_call: TRBJ2-3
d_call: TRBD1
cdr3_aa: CASSTEWDRGIADTQYF
cdr3_nt: TGTGCCAGCAGCACCGAATGGGACAGGGGAATCGCAGATACGCAGTATTTT

v_call: TRBV20-1
clone_size: once
j_call: TRBJ1-6
d_call: NA
cdr3_aa: CSARDRLSYNSPLHF
cdr3_nt: TGCAGTGCTAGAGACAGGCTCTCCTATAATTCACCCCTCCACTTT

v_call: TRBV7-2
clone_size: few
j_call: TRBJ1-3
d_call: NA
cdr3_aa: CASSLEQPTTGNTIYF
cdr3_nt: TGTGCCAGCAGCCTCGAACAGCCGACTACTGGAAACACCATATATTTT

v_call: TRBV6-6
clone_size: NA
j_call: TRBJ2-4
d_call: TRBD2
cdr3_aa: CASSYSSLAGGIAKNIQYF
cdr3_nt: TGTGCCAGCAGTTACTCGTCGCTAGCGGGGGGAATAGCCAAAAACATTCAGTACTTC

v_call: TRBV27
clone_size: NA
j_call: TRBJ1-6
d_call: NA
cdr3_aa: CASRRVGGDSYNSPLHF
cdr3_nt: TGTGCCAGCAGGAGAGTGGGAGGGGACTCCTATAATTCACCCCTCCACTTT

v_call: TRBV10-3
clone_size: few
j_call: TRBJ1-2
d_call: NA
cdr3_aa: CAIRDYLDTPNYGYTF
cdr3_nt: TGTGCCATCAGGGATTATTTAGACACCCCTAACTATGGCTACACCTTC

v_call: TRBV5-1
clone_size: many
j_call: TRBJ1-5
d_call: NA
cdr3_aa: CASSLVAGNQPQHF
cdr3_nt: TGCGCCAGCAGCTTGGTGGCAGGCAATCAGCCCCAGCATTTT

v_call: TRBV12-3/TRBV12-4
clone_size: NA
j_call: TRBJ2-5
d_call: TRBD2
cdr3_aa: CASSPPSGGWETQYF
cdr3_nt: TGTGCCAGCAGTCCCCCTAGCGGGGGTTGGGAGACCCAGTACTTC

v_call: TRBV5-6
clone_size: few
j_call: TRBJ2-2
d_call: TRBD2
cdr3_aa: CASSWGLAHINTGELFF
cdr3_nt: TGTGCCAGCAGCTGGGGACTAGCTCATATAAACACCGGGGAGCTGTTTTTT

v_call: TRBV12-3/TRBV12-4
clone_size: NA
j_call: TRBJ2-3
d_call: NA
cdr3_aa: CASSRPRTLRTDTQYF
cdr3_nt: TGTGCCAGCAGCCGCCCCCGGACTCTTCGGACAGATACGCAGTATTTT

v_call: TRBV20-1
clone_size: many
j_call: TRBJ1-1
d_call: NA
cdr3_aa: CSVTFLMNTEAFF
cdr3_nt: TGCAGTGTTACTTTTTTAATGAACACTGAAGCTTTCTTT

v_call: TRBV12-3/TRBV12-4
clone_size: many
j_call: TRBJ1-6
d_call: TRBD1
cdr3_aa: CASRKGQGGSPLHF
cdr3_nt: TGTGCCAGCAGGAAGGGACAGGGAGGCTCACCCCTCCACTTT

v_call: TRBV18
clone_size: NA
j_call: TRBJ1-6
d_call: NA
cdr3_aa: CASSPSPDSGISPLHF
cdr3_nt: TGTGCCAGCTCACCCTCGCCGGACAGCGGAATATCACCCCTCCACTTT

v_call: TRBV7-2
clone_size: many
j_call: TRBJ2-1
d_call: NA
cdr3_aa: CASSLAGINNEQFF
cdr3_nt: TGTGCCAGCAGCTTGGCGGGGATTAACAATGAGCAGTTCTTC

v_call: TRBV10-2
clone_size: NA
j_call: TRBJ1-5
d_call: NA
cdr3_aa: CASNEQGTYQPQHF
cdr3_nt: TGCGCCAGCAATGAACAGGGAACTTATCAGCCCCAGCATTTT

v_call: TRBV18
clone_size: few
j_call: TRBJ1-5
d_call: NA
cdr3_aa: CASSPSQPTGLNQPQHF
cdr3_nt: TGTGCCAGCTCACCATCCCAACCGACAGGACTTAATCAGCCCCAGCATTTT

v_call: TRBV9
clone_size: few
j_call: TRBJ1-6
d_call: NA
cdr3_aa: CASSSPRGPLHF
cdr3_nt: TGTGCCAGCAGCTCCCCCCGGGGCCCCCTCCACTTT

v_call: TRBV18
clone_size: many
j_call: TRBJ1-2
d_call: NA
cdr3_aa: CASSPPGRGYTF
cdr3_nt: TGTGCCAGCTCACCACCGGGTCGCGGCTACACCTTC

v_call: TRBV20-1
clone_size: many
j_call: TRBJ1-2
d_call: NA
cdr3_aa: CSARGQGYYGYTF
cdr3_nt: TGCAGTGCTAGAGGCCAGGGTTACTATGGCTACACCTTC

v_call: TRBV18
clone_size: many
j_call: TRBJ2-7
d_call: TRBD1
cdr3_aa: CASSPLQGANHEQYF
cdr3_nt: TGTGCCAGCTCACCACTGCAGGGGGCTAACCACGAGCAGTACTTC

v_call: TRBV7-9
clone_size: NA
j_call: TRBJ1-3
d_call: NA
cdr3_aa: CASRPIGGAGVAGNTIYF
cdr3_nt: TGTGCCAGCAGGCCGATCGGAGGTGCAGGGGTGGCAGGAAACACCATATATTTT

v_call: TRBV20-1
clone_size: many
j_call: TRBJ2-5
d_call: TRBD1
cdr3_aa: CSANRGRETQYF
cdr3_nt: TGCAGTGCTAACAGGGGAAGGGAGACCCAGTACTTC

v_call: TRBV10-3
clone_size: few
j_call: TRBJ1-1
d_call: TRBD1
cdr3_aa: CAIQRTGGVNTEAFF
cdr3_nt: TGTGCCATCCAGAGGACAGGGGGCGTGAACACTGAAGCTTTCTTT

v_call: TRBV6-1
clone_size: few
j_call: TRBJ2-2
d_call: TRBD2
cdr3_aa: CASRRLAGVNTGELFF
cdr3_nt: TGTGCCAGCAGGAGACTAGCGGGGGTAAACACCGGGGAGCTGTTTTTT

v_call: TRBV2
clone_size: many
j_call: TRBJ1-1
d_call: TRBD1
cdr3_aa: CASSEGRGEDTEAFF
cdr3_nt: TGTGCCAGCAGTGAGGGCAGGGGGGAAGACACTGAAGCTTTCTTT

v_call: TRBV5-1
clone_size: many
j_call: TRBJ1-1
d_call: NA
cdr3_aa: CASSFQQGGTEAFF
cdr3_nt: TGCGCCAGCAGCTTTCAGCAGGGAGGCACTGAAGCTTTCTTT

v_call: TRBV2
clone_size: many
j_call: TRBJ1-2
d_call: NA
cdr3_aa: CASGAPGYYGYTF
cdr3_nt: TGTGCCAGCGGAGCCCCAGGATACTATGGCTACACCTTC